These 30 T cell receptor beta chains came from one sample sequenced in a study of a mutant IDH1 vaccine in newly diagnosed glioma. Their specific antigens are unknown. Time point here: week 35, safety follow-up. Every vaccine dose comprised 300 ug of mutant IDH1 20-mer peptide plus topical imiquimod. The data were produced by immunoSEQ multiplex PCR, yet TCRdb's version contains in-frame clones alone and is incomplete. The sample consists of over 35,000 clones, roughly four fifths of them appearing once. Sample: PBMCs, taken from a glioma patient whose treatment included an IDH1 peptide vaccine. Every receptor here comes from a woman between 45 and 60 years old with glioma.

The rearrangement uses TRBV29-1 and TRBJ1-5; 7 nucleotides line up with TRBD1. This CDR3 region has 13 residues. Trimming took 5 bases from V and 7 from J; bases not matched to a gene: 8. Looked up from germline, CDR1 is SQVTM and CDR2 is ANQGSEA. CDR3 residues: CSVSGGSRQPQHF. CDR3 DNA: TGCAGCGTTTCAGGGGGGTCACGCCAGCCCCAGCATTTT.

This clone was detected once. The chain combines TRBV10-2 with TRBJ1-5; D call uncertain. Germline assignment: CDR1 WSHSY and CDR2 SAAADI. Trimming stripped 8 bases from V and 8 bases from J, with 7 bases between. The length of the CDR3 is 10 residues. The chain's CDR3 is CASGREPQHF. In DNA, the CDR3 is TGCGCCAGCGGAAGGGAGCCCCAGCATTTT.

The V gene is TRBV9, the J gene TRBJ2-3; D unclear. The germline V gene has CDR1 SGDLS and CDR2 YYNGEE. V gave up 4 bases and J gave up 1 base, with 16 bases separating them. This CDR3 spans 16 amino acids. CDR3 sequence (DNA): TGTGCCAGCAGCTACCGGGTGGCGGCAGGCACAGATACGCAGTATTTT. Amino acids: CASSYRVAAGTDTQYF.

There are a few counts of this clone. This rearrangement joins TRBV9 to TRBJ1-6; D is possibly TRBD1 (5 bases). Deletions cut 3 bases from V and 4 bases from J, with 8 bases between. The CDR3 loop spans 14 amino acids. From germline, CDR1 is SGDLS and CDR2 YYNGEE. The CDR3 protein is CASSADSYNSPLHF. The CDR3 region has the DNA TGTGCCAGCAGCGCTGACAGTTATAATTCACCCCTCCACTTT. The entire variable domain, with the rest obtained from reference TRBV9 and TRBJ1-6, is as follows: DSGVTQTPKHLITATGQRVTLRCSPRSGDLSVYWYQQSLDQGLQFLIQYYNGEERAKGNILERFSAQQFPDLHSELNLSSLELGDSALYFCASSADSYNSPLHFGNGTRLTVT.

This clone has only a few counts. The chain links TRBV1 to TRBJ1-1. TRBV1 is designated a pseudogene. The CDR3 loop spans 16 amino acids. CDR3 bases: TGCACCAGCAGCCAATCCAGAGACTCGGTTGACACTGAAGCTTTCTTT. Its translation: CTSSQSRDSVDTEAFF.

V usage is TRBV2 and J usage is TRBJ1-2; D not resolved. Per the germline V gene, CDR1 is SNHLY and CDR2 is FYNNEI. V lost 3 bases, J lost 2 bases, and 7 bases lay in between. The CDR3 extends over 13 amino acids. CDR3 residues: CASSEDWNYGYTF. The CDR3 DNA is TGTGCCAGCAGTGAGGACTGGAACTATGGCTACACCTTC.

This sequence joins TRBV19 and TRBJ1-5; perhaps TRBD1 as D (6 bases). This CDR3 spans 17 amino acids. The germline gives CDR1 LNHDA, CDR2 SQIVND (reference sequence). V dropped 8 bases and J dropped 0 bases, with 20 bases sitting between them. The CDR3 protein is CASAISAGGYSNQPQHF. The CDR3 nucleotides are TGTGCCAGTGCCATCTCGGCGGGGGGCTATAGCAATCAGCCCCAGCATTTT.

The V call is TRBV2, the J call TRBJ2-5; D remains ambiguous. Germline-derived CDR1 and CDR2 are SNHLY and FYNNEI. V was clipped by 6 bases and J by 1 base, with 9 bases between them. The CDR3 has 13 residues. The CDR3 protein is CASRVQPQETQYF. In nucleotides, the CDR3 is TGTGCCAGCAGGGTACAGCCCCAAGAGACCCAGTACTTC.

This chain links TRBV10-1 with TRBJ1-5; D remains unclear. With 8 bases removed from V and 7 bases from J, the gap between germline ends came to 12 bases. CDR1 and CDR2 from the germline V gene are WNHNN and SYGVQD (reference sequence). CDR3 length equals 12 residues. This CDR3 reads CASFVAGQPQHF. CDR3 DNA sequence: TGCGCCAGCTTTGTAGCGGGACAGCCCCAGCATTTT.

The gene calls are TRBV11-2 and TRBJ1-1; D is undetermined. CDR3 size: 13 residues. The V end lost 1 base, the J end lost 2 bases, and 5 bases lay between the germline ends. Germline V gives CDR1 SGHAT, CDR2 FQNNGV. This chain's CDR3 is CASSLAGNTEAFF. CDR3 in DNA: TGTGCCAGCAGCTTAGCCGGCAACACTGAAGCTTTCTTT.

The chain uses TRBV19 and TRBJ2-1; TRBD2 matches 7 bases. This CDR3 has 16 amino acids. After removal of 4 bases from V and 2 bases from J, the junction contained 8 bases not matched to a gene. The germline CDR1 and CDR2 sequences are LNHDA and SQIVND (reference sequence). CDR3 region: CASSKRGKGTYNEQFF. CDR3 in DNA: TGTGCCAGTAGTAAGCGGGGAAAGGGAACCTACAATGAGCAGTTCTTC.

V and J are TRBV9 and TRBJ2-5; D perhaps matches TRBD2 (6 bases). The ends were cut back, 0 bases at V and 5 bases at J, with 14 bases in the middle. The germline CDR1 and CDR2 sequences are SGDLS and YYNGEE. There are 15 residues in the CDR3. The CDR3 DNA reads as TGTGCCAGCAGCGTAGAGTGGGGGGTTGGGGAGACCCAGTACTTC. Encoded protein: CASSVEWGVGETQYF. The variable domain in full, with the rest retrieved from reference TRBV9 and TRBJ2-5, is DSGVTQTPKHLITATGQRVTLRCSPRSGDLSVYWYQQSLDQGLQFLIQYYNGEERAKGNILERFSAQQFPDLHSELNLSSLELGDSALYFCASSVEWGVGETQYFGPGTRLLVL.

This chain links TRBV27 with TRBJ1-2, with TRBD1 identical over 8 bases. This CDR3 has 15 amino acids. Germline V gene sequence: CDR1 MNHEY, CDR2 SMNVEV (reference sequence). V lost 6 bases to trimming and J lost 2 bases; unmatched junction nucleotides: 8. The CDR3 DNA reads TGTGCCAGCAGAGATCCCAGGGGGCTAAACTATGGCTACACCTTC. Translating gives CASRDPRGLNYGYTF.

The chain joins TRBV27 to TRBJ1-1; no definite D call. The ends were cut back, 6 bases at V and 3 bases at J, with 5 bases in the middle. CDR3 length equals 11 residues. Per germline, CDR1 MNHEY and CDR2 SMNVEV (reference sequence). CDR3 sequence reads: CASRAYTEAFF. As DNA, the CDR3 is TGTGCCAGCAGGGCTTACACTGAAGCTTTCTTT.

The V and J genes are TRBV7-9 and TRBJ2-2; tentatively, D is TRBD2 (5 bases). Trimming shortened V by 11 bases and J by 0 bases, and 10 bases separated the two germline ends. This CDR3 contains 13 residues. Germline V gene sequence: CDR1 SEHNR, CDR2 FQNEAQ (reference sequence). The CDR3 DNA follows: TGTGCCTTACCGGGGTCGAACACCGGGGAGCTGTTTTTT. Translated: CALPGSNTGELFF.

The V and J genes are TRBV5-4 and TRBJ1-1, with 10 positions matching TRBD1. The CDR3 sequence is 18 residues long. From germline, CDR1 is SGHNT and CDR2 YYREEE (reference sequence). Trimming cost V 0 bases and J 1 base; bases outside gene matches: 9. The CDR3 loop reads CASSLGRTGGPSNTEAFF. DNA of the CDR3: TGTGCCAGCAGCTTGGGGAGGACAGGGGGACCCTCGAACACTGAAGCTTTCTTT.

CDR3 sequence (DNA): TGTGCCAGCAGCTTAGAGGCAGGGCCCCTAGAGGACACCTTC. Its protein product is CASSLEAGPLEDTF. The rearrangement links TRBV7-2 to TRBJ1-2, with D perhaps matching TRBD1 (5 bases). CDR3 size: 14 residues. Trimming stripped 1 base from V and 12 bases from J, with 18 bases between. From germline, CDR1 is SGHTA and CDR2 FQGNSA.

The chain links TRBV18 to TRBJ1-2, with 9 positions matching TRBD1. Trimming at V came to 3 bases and at J to 7 bases, leaving 9 bases not matched to a gene. This CDR3 has 15 amino acids. Germline V lookup: CDR1 KGHSH, CDR2 LQKENI. DNA for the CDR3: TGTGCCAGCTCACCTACCGGGACAGGGTTTGGTGGCTACACCTTC. Encoded protein: CASSPTGTGFGGYTF.

J is TRBJ1-5 and V is TRBV5-1; D is undetermined. The CDR3 extends over 14 amino acids. Germline CDR1 reads SGHRS; CDR2 reads YFSETQ. Trimming shortened V by 0 bases and J by 7 bases, and 11 bases separated the two germline ends. The CDR3 spells CASSLEGLGQPQHF. CDR3 bases: TGCGCCAGCAGCTTGGAAGGGTTAGGGCAGCCCCAGCATTTT.

J is TRBJ1-5 and V is TRBV2; possible D gene TRBD1, 5 bases. This CDR3 contains 12 residues. Germline-derived CDR1 and CDR2 are SNHLY and FYNNEI. The V and J ends lost 3 bases and 6 bases respectively, with 6 bases between them. The CDR3 sequence: CASSDRAQPQHF. The CDR3 region has the DNA TGTGCCAGCAGTGACAGGGCTCAGCCCCAGCATTTT.

The CDR3 coding sequence is TGTGCCAGCAGCGTAGCAAGCGGGGGGGGACTGGAGACCCAGTACTTC. Translated: CASSVASGGGLETQYF. The V and J genes are TRBV9 and TRBJ2-5; 10 bases align to TRBD2. The V and J ends lost 0 bases and 5 bases, in that order; junction bases with no gene match: 7. This CDR3 is 16 amino acids long. Germline V gene data show CDR1 as SGDLS and CDR2 as YYNGEE. Variable domain in full (rest from reference TRBV9 and TRBJ2-5): DSGVTQTPKHLITATGQRVTLRCSPRSGDLSVYWYQQSLDQGLQFLIQYYNGEERAKGNILERFSAQQFPDLHSELNLSSLELGDSALYFCASSVASGGGLETQYFGPGTRLLVL.

This chain links TRBV6-6 with TRBJ1-2; D gene ambiguous. Germline V gene sequence: CDR1 MNHNY, CDR2 SVGAGI (reference sequence). This CDR3 comprises 13 residues. Trimming cost V 4 bases and J 8 bases, with 14 bases left between them. The CDR3, as DNA: TGTGCCAGCAGTTCCCTCAGATTAGGGGGCTACACCTTC. Residues: CASSSLRLGGYTF.

The chain has TRBV11-2 and TRBJ1-1, with D tentatively TRBD1 (5 bases). V was trimmed by 5 bases and J by 5 bases, leaving 15 bases between them. CDR3 length: 14 residues. In germline, CDR1 is SGHAT, CDR2 FQNNGV. The CDR3 DNA reads TGTGCCAGCAGCCGGGGCCCCACGTGGACTGAAGCTTTCTTT. Translation gives CASSRGPTWTEAFF.

The CDR3 spells CASSLVPGAVGGYTF. CDR3 coding DNA: TGCGCCAGCAGCTTGGTTCCGGGGGCAGTCGGCGGCTACACCTTC. The chain uses TRBV5-1 and TRBJ1-2; tentatively, D is TRBD1 (6 bases). Germline V lookup: CDR1 SGHRS, CDR2 YFSETQ. Between the trimmed V and J ends, which lost 0 bases and 8 bases, there was a span of 17 bases. The CDR3 has 15 amino acids.

The rearrangement joins TRBV6-5 to TRBJ2-2, with D possibly being TRBD2 (5 bases). The V gene's germline CDR1 is MNHEY and CDR2 SVGAGI. The CDR3 covers 13 residues. Trimming stripped 5 bases from V and 4 bases from J, with 8 bases between. CDR3 bases: TGTGCCAGCAGTCGGGCGGGCACCGGGGAGCTGTTTTTT. It is translated as CASSRAGTGELFF.

In nucleotides, the CDR3 is TGTGCCAGCAGCGTAACGGGACATTCATTCGGAAACACCATATATTTT. It yields the protein CASSVTGHSFGNTIYF. The genes are TRBV7-2 and TRBJ1-3, with a possible D match to TRBD1 (6 bases). CDR3 size: 16 residues. The V and J ends lost 5 bases and 4 bases respectively, with 18 bases between them. Germline V lookup: CDR1 SGHTA, CDR2 FQGNSA. The full variable domain, its missing parts supplied by reference TRBV7-2 and TRBJ1-3, is GAGVSQSPSNKVTEKGKDVELRCDPISGHTALYWYRQSLGQGLEFLIYFQGNSAPDKSGLPSDRFSAERTGGSVSTLTIQRTQQEDSAVYLCASSVTGHSFGNTIYFGEGSWLTVV.

The rearrangement links TRBV2 to TRBJ2-5; no clear D gene. Trimming took off 2 bases at V and 1 base at J, with 11 bases between the two ends. The germline CDR1 and CDR2 sequences are SNHLY and FYNNEI. The CDR3 has 15 residues. The CDR3 loop is CASSERFRPQETQYF. CDR3 DNA: TGTGCCAGCAGTGAAAGGTTCAGACCCCAAGAGACCCAGTACTTC. Full variable domain (outside the CDR3, taken from reference TRBV2 and TRBJ2-5): EPEVTQTPSHQVTQMGQEVILRCVPISNHLYFYWYRQILGQKVEFLVSFYNNEISEKSEIFDDQFSVERPDGSNFTLKIRSTKLEDSAMYFCASSERFRPQETQYFGPGTRLLVL.

The chain uses TRBV6-5 and TRBJ1-2; 12 positions match TRBD1. Germline-derived CDR1 and CDR2 are MNHEY and SVGAGI. V dropped 5 bases and J dropped 3; count of bases not matched to a gene: 1. This CDR3 comprises 14 residues. This CDR3 reads CASSGTGGDYGYTF. The CDR3 DNA reads as TGTGCCAGCAGTGGGACAGGGGGCGACTATGGCTACACCTTC.

The rearrangement links TRBV6-1 to TRBJ2-5; TRBD1 is a possible D gene (5 bases). Trimming took off 2 bases at V and 4 bases at J, with 17 bases between the two ends. Germline V lookup: CDR1 MNHNS, CDR2 SASEGT. This CDR3 has 16 residues. The CDR3 DNA sequence: TGTGCCAGCAGTGAATGGGGCAGGGTGAGGCCAGAGACCCAGTACTTC. It encodes CASSEWGRVRPETQYF.

V and J are TRBV29-1 and TRBJ1-1; TRBD1 is a possible D gene (5 bases). Germline V lookup: CDR1 SQVTM, CDR2 ANQGSEA. The CDR3 is 13 amino acids. Trimming took off 4 bases at V and 1 base at J, with 10 bases between the two ends. CDR3 residues: CSVVDRANTEAFF. CDR3 DNA: TGCAGCGTTGTTGACAGAGCGAACACTGAAGCTTTCTTT.